This T cell receptor beta chain was identified in a study of T cells in Graves' hyperthyroidism and ophthalmopathy. Investigators excluded patients with uncontrolled infection, other autoimmune disease, pregnancy or lactation. Each diagnosis drew on symptoms, thyroxine, TRAb, thyroid ultrasound and orbital computed tomography findings. Germline-derived CDR1 and CDR2 are SGHVS and FQNEAQ. The CDR3 has 15 residues. Trimming at V came to 1 base and at J to 4 bases, leaving 6 bases not matched to a gene. There were TCR beta CDR3 regions amplified from RNA transcripts. HTBI primers were employed in a first-round RT-PCR of the TCR CDR3. TCRdb redid the calling of the multiplex PCR reads with MiXCR, one entry per CDR3 protein. The sample carries a few hundred thousand distinct CDR3 sequences, about 19% recorded once. Study results and limitations: Also found in blood were most expanded thyroid clonotypes above 0.001.

The sample holds many counts of this clonotype. Its antigen is unknown. The sample was blood. V gene TRBV7-8 combines with J gene TRBJ1-2, with 7 bases identical to TRBD1. This clonotype originated in a woman younger than 35 with Graves' hyperthyroidism. The CDR3 is CASSLDPGQIYGYTF. DNA for the CDR3: TGTGCCAGCAGCTTAGACCCGGGACAGATCTATGGCTACACCTTC.